A single sample is the source of the 25 T cell receptor beta chains below, sequenced in a study of graft-versus-host responses after intestinal transplantation. TCRdb keeps only in-frame clones here, not all; method: immunoSEQ multiplex PCR. The table lists more than 25,000 clones, about four fifths of them singletons, with about 0.74% in the top ten. These TCRs' antigens remain unknown. Source: unstimulated CD4+ T cells sorted from spleen or lymph node cells, taken before intestinal transplant. The receptors were sampled from a human donor who received an intestinal transplant.

The CDR3 DNA is TGTGCCAGCTCACCACCGTCGACAGACACTGAAGCTTTCTTT. Its protein is CASSPPSTDTEAFF. The V call is TRBV18, the J call TRBJ1-1, with D perhaps matching TRBD1 (5 bases). This CDR3 is built from 14 residues. In germline, CDR1 is KGHSH, CDR2 LQKENI. The ends were cut back, 0 bases at V and 3 bases at J, with 8 bases in the middle.

The rearrangement joins TRBV28 to TRBJ2-7; 7 positions match TRBD2. CDR3 length: 14 residues. J lost 2 bases, V lost 6 bases, and 7 bases had no gene match. The germline V gene has CDR1 MDHEN and CDR2 SYDVKM. In DNA form, the CDR3 reads TGTGCCAGCAGCTCCCTAGGACTAGCCTACGAGCAGTACTTC. Residues: CASSSLGLAYEQYF.

CDR3 DNA sequence: TGTGCCAGCAGCCAAGGCCTAGCGGGGACGAACACCGGGGAGCTGTTTTTT. Translated: CASSQGLAGTNTGELFF. The chain uses TRBV4-2 and TRBJ2-2, with TRBD2 matching 9 bases. Trimming at V came to 1 base and at J to 0 bases, leaving 3 bases not matched to a gene. CDR1 and CDR2 from the germline V gene are LGHNA and YNFKEQ. The CDR3 spans 17 residues.

V usage is TRBV6-5 and J usage is TRBJ1-6; a weak D match, TRBD1 (6 bases). Germline V gene data show CDR1 as MNHEY and CDR2 as SVGAGI. The ends were cut back, 4 bases at V and 10 bases at J, with 17 bases in the middle. The CDR3 contains 15 residues. CDR3 nucleotide sequence: TGTGCCAGCAGTTCCCAACAGGTTGGGACATCACCCCTCCACTTT. Translation gives CASSSQQVGTSPLHF.

V usage is TRBV21-1 and J usage is TRBJ2-3. TRBV21-1 is marked as a pseudogene. This CDR3 spans 13 amino acids. CDR3: CASSKVKVDTQYF. The CDR3 nucleotides read TGTGCCAGCAGCAAAGTTAAGGTGGATACGCAGTATTTT.

The rearrangement joins TRBV25-1 to TRBJ1-1; D unresolved. This CDR3 region has 12 residues. V was pared by 1 base and J by 11 bases, with 11 bases between. Per germline, CDR1 MGHDK and CDR2 SYGVNS. This CDR3 is CASSEWVGNAFF. CDR3 coding DNA: TGTGCCAGCAGTGAATGGGTAGGGAACGCTTTCTTT.

This clone was seen just once. The chain carries TRBV28 and TRBJ2-7; 7 bases align to TRBD1. The CDR3 totals 14 residues. Germline CDR1 MDHEN, CDR2 SYDVKM. The trim removed 5 bases at V and 1 base at J, leaving 5 bases unmatched. The CDR3 coding sequence is TGTGCCAGCAGTCATTGGGGACAGTCCTACGAGCAGTACTTC. Translation: CASSHWGQSYEQYF.

The J gene is TRBJ1-1, the V gene TRBV5-4; 11 bases align to TRBD1. There are 15 residues in the CDR3. Unmatched junction bases numbered 2, after V lost 0 bases and J lost 4 bases. In germline, CDR1 is SGHNT, CDR2 YYREEE (reference sequence). The CDR3 spells CASSLAGTGGTEAFF. CDR3 DNA sequence: TGTGCCAGCAGCTTGGCCGGGACAGGGGGCACTGAAGCTTTCTTT. The variable domain in full, with the rest retrieved from reference TRBV5-4 and TRBJ1-1, is ETGVTQSPTHLIKTRGQQVTLRCSSQSGHNTVSWYQQALGQGPQFIFQYYREEENGRGNFPPRFSGLQFPNYSSELNVNALELDDSALYLCASSLAGTGGTEAFFGQGTRLTVV.

This clone was counted a few times. The V and J genes are TRBV5-1 and TRBJ2-7, with D possibly matching TRBD1 (6 bases). Trimming took 0 bases from V and 3 from J, leaving 13 bases between them. This CDR3 region has 15 residues. The germline gives CDR1 SGHRS, CDR2 YFSETQ. The CDR3 coding sequence is TGCGCCAGCAGCTTGGCCAGGGTAGGGGGCTACGAGCAGTACTTC. Translating it yields CASSLARVGGYEQYF.

The CDR3 loop reads CASSLWVTEAFF. CDR3 coding DNA: TGTGCCAGCAGTTTATGGGTCACTGAAGCTTTCTTT. The J gene is TRBJ1-1, the V gene TRBV28; D uncertain. The CDR3 spans 12 residues. V lost 0 bases, J lost 4 bases, and 3 bases lay in between. The germline CDR1 and CDR2 sequences are MDHEN and SYDVKM.

This sequence joins TRBV7-2 and TRBJ2-7, with 9 bases matching TRBD2. V trimming: 3 bases; J trimming: 4 bases; junction bases outside the gene matches: 7. Per germline, CDR1 SGHTA and CDR2 FQGNSA. The CDR3 has 15 residues. The CDR3 region is CASSLGGGATYEQYF. CDR3 nucleotides: TGTGCCAGCAGCTTGGGCGGGGGGGCAACGTACGAGCAGTACTTC.

The rearrangement uses TRBV9 and TRBJ1-4; 7 nucleotides match TRBD1. The CDR3 is 14 amino acids. Losses at the gene ends were 0 bases for V and 6 bases for J; bases not matched to a gene: 2. CDR1 is SGDLS, CDR2 YYNGEE, per germline. CDR3 residues: CASSVAGGDEKLFF. CDR3 nucleotides: TGTGCCAGCAGCGTAGCAGGGGGGGATGAAAAACTGTTTTTT. The full variable domain, in which reference TRBV9 and TRBJ1-4 provide the parts outside the CDR3, is DSGVTQTPKHLITATGQRVTLRCSPRSGDLSVYWYQQSLDQGLQFLIQYYNGEERAKGNILERFSAQQFPDLHSELNLSSLELGDSALYFCASSVAGGDEKLFFGSGTQLSVL.

This clone occurred once. The chain joins TRBV6-5 to TRBJ2-3; D unclear. The CDR3 covers 14 residues. Germline CDR1 MNHEY, CDR2 SVGAGI. V lost 5 bases to trimming and J lost 7 bases, with 16 bases between them. CDR3 residues: CASSPTRPGHTQYF. Written as DNA, the CDR3 is TGTGCCAGCAGTCCTACCCGGCCGGGTCATACGCAGTATTTT.

The chain combines TRBV7-2 with TRBJ2-3, with 9 bases aligning to TRBD2. V lost 4 bases, J lost 5 bases, and 13 bases stayed unmatched. The germline gives CDR1 SGHTA, CDR2 FQGNSA. CDR3 size: 17 residues. CDR3 in DNA: TGTGCCAGCAGCTCTTTGCGGATAGCGGGGGCTCAAGATACGCAGTATTTT. Residues: CASSSLRIAGAQDTQYF.

V usage is TRBV28 and J usage is TRBJ1-1; D is uncertain. The CDR3 runs to 13 residues. The V end was cut by 3 bases, the J end by 4 bases, with 9 bases between. Germline CDR1 is MDHEN and CDR2 is SYDVKM. The CDR3 loop is CASSFGFRTEAFF. In DNA form, the CDR3 reads TGTGCCAGCAGTTTCGGGTTCCGCACTGAAGCTTTCTTT.

This chain uses TRBV6-6 with TRBJ2-7; D ambiguous. This CDR3 has 11 residues. V was shortened by 5 bases and J by 7 bases, with 9 bases between the two germline ends. Per germline, CDR1 MNHNY and CDR2 SVGAGI (reference sequence). CDR3: CASSIGWEQYF. The CDR3 nucleotides are TGTGCCAGCAGTATCGGGTGGGAGCAGTACTTC.

The rearrangement links TRBV12-5 to TRBJ2-1; D could derive from TRBD1 or TRBD2 (5 bases each). This CDR3 region has 19 residues. Trimming removed 1 base at V and 2 bases at J, with 21 bases between. Looked up from germline, CDR1 is LGHNT and CDR2 is FRNRAP. This CDR3 reads CASGLARDQPVRAYNEQFF. The CDR3 coding sequence is TGTGCTAGTGGTTTGGCCAGGGACCAACCCGTTAGAGCCTACAATGAGCAGTTCTTC.

The chain carries TRBV6-5 and TRBJ2-5, with 7 nucleotides matching TRBD1. In germline, CDR1 is MNHEY, CDR2 SVGAGI. CDR3 length equals 15 residues. Losses at the gene ends were 2 bases for V and 6 bases for J; bases not matched to a gene: 9. In DNA, the CDR3 is TGTGCCAGCAGTTACAAAACAGGGGAGACAAAGACCCAGTACTTC. Its translation is CASSYKTGETKTQYF.

This CDR3 is CASSGGATRGYTF. CDR3 nucleotides: TGTGCCAGCAGTGGGGGCGCGACCCGTGGCTACACCTTC. The chain couples TRBV2 to TRBJ1-2; tentative D call: TRBD1 (5 bases). Trimming took off 4 bases at V and 7 bases at J, with 13 bases between the two ends. The germline V gene has CDR1 SNHLY and CDR2 FYNNEI. This CDR3 is 13 amino acids long.

This clone is categorized as medium-sized. The chain carries TRBV21-1 and TRBJ1-3; the DNA was not used to check the table's D call, TRBD1. TRBV21-1 is deemed a pseudogene. The CDR3 sequence is 16 residues long. As DNA, the CDR3 is TGTGCCAGCAGCAAAGCGCGGGACAGGGAGGGGAACACCATATATTTT. Encoded protein: CASSKARDREGNTIYF.

V and J are TRBV4-1 and TRBJ1-2; 8 bases map to TRBD1. The CDR3 has 16 residues. Germline assignment: CDR1 MGHRA and CDR2 YSYEKL. V trimming: 1 base; J trimming: 4 bases; junction bases outside the gene matches: 8. CDR3 DNA sequence: TGCGCCAGCAGCCAAGTTAGACAGGGGAGGGGCTATGGCTACACCTTC. Amino acid sequence: CASSQVRQGRGYGYTF.

This chain uses TRBV6-6 with TRBJ2-3; maybe TRBD2 (7 bases). CDR1 and CDR2 from the germline V gene are MNHNY and SVGAGI (reference sequence). The CDR3 contains 14 residues. Trimming cost V 10 bases and J 0 bases, with 14 bases left between them. The CDR3, as DNA: TGTGCCACAGGCGGGGGCAGGAGCACAGATACGCAGTATTTT. Its protein is CATGGGRSTDTQYF.

The chain recombines TRBV14 with TRBJ2-1; TRBD2 aligns across 9 bases. Germline V gives CDR1 SGHDN, CDR2 FVKESK. This CDR3 has 22 residues. V was pared by 0 bases and J by 1 base, with 19 bases of the junction left unmatched. This CDR3 reads CASSQDIGGTSRWASSYNEQFF. In DNA, the CDR3 is TGTGCCAGCAGCCAAGATATAGGTGGGACTAGCAGGTGGGCGTCATCCTACAATGAGCAGTTCTTC.

The rearrangement uses TRBV27 and TRBJ2-7, with TRBD1 as a possible D gene (5 bases). The CDR3 loop spans 12 amino acids. The germline gives CDR1 MNHEY, CDR2 SMNVEV (reference sequence). Trimming stripped 3 bases from V and 4 bases from J, with 7 bases between. The CDR3 DNA follows: TGTGCCAGCAGTTTGAAGGGGTACGAGCAGTACTTC. This translates into CASSLKGYEQYF.

The V call is TRBV18, the J call TRBJ1-1; TRBD1 is a possible D gene (5 bases). Looked up from germline, CDR1 is KGHSH and CDR2 is LQKENI. This CDR3 comprises 15 residues. With 2 bases removed from V and 0 bases from J, the gap between germline ends came to 10 bases. The CDR3 DNA follows: TGTGCCAGCTCACCAGGACACCCCATGAACACTGAAGCTTTCTTT. It yields the protein CASSPGHPMNTEAFF.